This T cell receptor beta chain came from a study of shared clonotypes between healthy human individuals. This CDR3 region has 15 residues. Germline V lookup: CDR1 LNHDA, CDR2 SQIVND (reference sequence). Deletions cut 2 bases from V and 6 bases from J, with 14 bases between. Naive-designated CD8 cells lacked CD45RO, were positively enriched for CCR7, and omitted terminally differentiated effector memory CD45RA+ cells. Sequencing was performed with immunoSEQ multiplex PCR; in TCRdb, only in-frame clones are kept and a portion is missing. This table holds about 550,000 clones, roughly 96% found once. The V gene is TRBV19, the J gene TRBJ2-1; D ambiguous. The source material was naive CD8+ T cells sorted from blood. This TCR was recovered from a woman aged 25 to 45 in good health. The CDR3 spells CASSIRSGSTNEQFF. Here the CDR3 DNA reads TGTGCCAGTAGTATAAGGAGTGGAAGCACCAATGAGCAGTTCTTC. Full variable domain (remainder filled in from reference TRBV19 and TRBJ2-1): DGGITQSPKYLFRKEGQNVTLSCEQNLNHDAMYWYRQDPGQGLRLIYYSQIVNDFQKGDIAEGYSVSREKKESFPLTVTSAQKNPTAFYLCASSIRSGSTNEQFFGPGTRLTVL.